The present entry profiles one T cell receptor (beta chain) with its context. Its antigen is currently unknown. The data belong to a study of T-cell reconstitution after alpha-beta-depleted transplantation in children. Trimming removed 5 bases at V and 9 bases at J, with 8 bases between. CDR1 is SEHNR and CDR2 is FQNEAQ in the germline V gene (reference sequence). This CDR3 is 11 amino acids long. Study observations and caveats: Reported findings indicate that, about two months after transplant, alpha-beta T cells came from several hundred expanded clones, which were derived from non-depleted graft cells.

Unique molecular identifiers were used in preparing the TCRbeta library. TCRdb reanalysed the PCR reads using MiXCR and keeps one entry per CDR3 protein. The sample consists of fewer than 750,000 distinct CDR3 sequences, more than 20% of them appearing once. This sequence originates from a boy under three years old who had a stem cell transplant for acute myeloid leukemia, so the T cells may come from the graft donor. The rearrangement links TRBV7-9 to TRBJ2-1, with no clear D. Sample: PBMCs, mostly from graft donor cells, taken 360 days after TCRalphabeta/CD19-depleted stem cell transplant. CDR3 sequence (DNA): TGTGCCAGCAGCGAGTTATTTGAGCAGTTCTTC. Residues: CASSELFEQFF.